The present entry profiles one T cell receptor beta chain with its context. Its antigen is not yet known. No base quality information exists; no much larger clone differs at one position. Library preparation was by the immunoSEQ multiplex PCR assay. Sourced from immuneACCESS, this table was stored by TCRdb with only in-frame sequences that have V and J called. A share of the clones is absent; for the studies checked, an unresolved V gene accounts for under half, and the remainder has no known explanation. This sample is represented by about 180,000 clones; under 95% of them were singletons. 1.2% to 1.5% of the sample goes to the ten largest clones. This specimen belongs to a study of control samples from healthy donors and cancer patients (dated by TCRdb to 2020 to 2022). V lost 5 bases and J lost 10 bases, and the count of bases not matched to a germline gene is 5. Including cysteine and phenylalanine, the CDR3 has 14 amino acids. The entry retains the CDR3 DNA only, 42 bases that are in frame from base 1. Based on the germline V gene, the CDR1 and CDR2 sequences are SGHNT and YENEEA.

Sequenced material: blood. In this chain, TRBV11-3 is recombined with TRBJ2-5; 15 central nucleotides agree with TRBD2. This clonotype was obtained from a woman aged 18-29 years in good health. The nucleotide sequence is TGTGCCAGCAGCCCGGGACTAGCGGGGGGCCACCAGTACTTC. This sequence encodes CASSPGLAGGHQYF.